The rows below give T cell receptor beta chains drawn from one sample of a study of blood T cell repertoires in COVID-19. Sequencing used immunoSEQ multiplex PCR; TCRdb keeps in-frame clones, though not all of them. The sample shows around 35,000 clones, 81% of them seen only once. Sequenced material: peripheral blood. The source is a man aged 65 to 79 with COVID-19, enrolled during active disease. CDR3s include the opening cysteine and the closing phenylalanine or tryptophan. The D gene is left open where the match is weak. Only part of the rows carry a size: once, few, many, or a class if the clone is expanded.

J	size	D	V	CDR3	DNA
TRBJ2-2	.	.	TRBV9	CASSVGLGELFF	TGTGCCAGCAGCGTAGGGCTCGGGGAGCTGTTTTTT
TRBJ2-2	.	TRBD2	TRBV4-3	CASSLAPGLGATGELFF	TGCGCCAGCAGCCTGGCGCCGGGACTAGGGGCCACCGGGGAGCTGTTTTTT
TRBJ2-1	.	.	TRBV7-2	CASSLDTGHEQFF	TGTGCCAGCAGCTTAGATACAGGGCATGAGCAGTTCTTC
TRBJ2-1	.	.	TRBV5-1	CASSLEAGPIGNEQFF	TGCGCCAGCAGCTTGGAGGCAGGGCCTATTGGCAATGAGCAGTTCTTC
TRBJ1-1	.	TRBD1	TRBV27	CASSPRTGGPSEAFF	TGTGCCAGCAGTCCCAGGACAGGGGGCCCCTCTGAAGCTTTCTTT
TRBJ2-5	.	TRBD1	TRBV6-1	CASSEAETGGHQETQYF	TGTGCCAGCAGTGAAGCGGAAACAGGGGGCCACCAAGAGACCCAGTACTTC
TRBJ2-7	.	.	TRBV18	CASSLGPTGGSYEQYF	TGTGCCAGCTCACTTGGCCCGACAGGCGGTTCCTACGAGCAGTACTTC
TRBJ1-4	few	.	TRBV2	CASSELEKLFF	TGTGCCAGCAGTGAACTTGAAAAACTGTTTTTT
TRBJ2-7	.	TRBD1	TRBV15	CATSVSGQGYEQYF	TGTGCCACCAGCGTTTCGGGACAGGGGTATGAGCAGTACTTC
TRBJ1-4	.	.	TRBV10-3	CAISAGINEKLFF	TGTGCCATCAGTGCGGGGATTAATGAAAAACTGTTTTTT
TRBJ2-2	.	.	TRBV10-3	CAISESRNTGELFF	TGTGCCATCAGTGAGTCGAGGAACACCGGGGAGCTGTTTTTT
TRBJ2-3	.	TRBD2	TRBV13	CASSLRTSGESTDTQYF	TGTGCCAGCAGCTTAAGGACTAGCGGGGAGAGCACAGATACGCAGTATTTT
TRBJ2-7	.	TRBD1	TRBV19	CASQEGTGPTYEQYF	TGTGCCAGCCAGGAAGGGACAGGTCCTACCTACGAGCAGTACTTC
TRBJ2-1	.	TRBD2	TRBV19	CASSPPLWEREKRNEQFF	TGTGCCAGTAGTCCGCCCCTGTGGGAGCGGGAGAAGAGGAATGAGCAGTTCTTC
TRBJ1-5	.	.	TRBV27	CASSLNQGIGGNQPQHF	TGTGCCAGCAGTTTAAATCAGGGTATCGGAGGCAATCAGCCCCAGCATTTT
TRBJ2-3	.	.	TRBV4-3	CASSQDRGTTDTQYF	TGCGCCAGCAGCCAAGACAGGGGTACCACAGATACGCAGTATTTT
TRBJ2-7	few	.	TRBV10-3	CAIRTTGHPYEQYF	TGTGCCATCAGGACCACGGGACACCCGTACGAGCAGTACTTC
TRBJ1-5	.	.	TRBV28	CASSLYRNNQPQHF	TGTGCCAGCAGTTTATACAGAAACAATCAGCCCCAGCATTTT
TRBJ1-2	.	.	TRBV7-9	CASTGGGSGYTF	TGTGCCAGCACGGGCGGGGGCAGTGGCTACACCTTC
TRBJ2-3	.	.	TRBV9	CASMPGHTTDTQYF	TGTGCCAGCATGCCCGGTCATACCACAGATACGCAGTATTTT
TRBJ1-2	.	.	TRBV28	CASSSWRTQTNYGYTF	TGTGCCAGCAGTTCCTGGCGGACACAGACTAACTATGGCTACACCTTC
TRBJ2-2	.	TRBD2	TRBV5-4	CASRLGLAGASTGELFF	TGTGCCAGCCGCTTAGGACTAGCGGGAGCATCGACCGGGGAGCTGTTTTTT
TRBJ1-1	.	.	TRBV5-4	CASSLAGRAEAFF	TGTGCCAGCAGCTTGGCAGGCAGGGCCGAAGCTTTCTTT
TRBJ1-6	few	.	TRBV3-1/TRBV3-2	CASSQVPQGRSSPLHF	TGTGCCAGCAGCCAAGTTCCGCAGGGGAGAAGTTCACCCCTCCACTTT
TRBJ2-1	.	.	TRBV4-3	CASSQDRVAFNEQFF	TGCGCCAGCAGCCAAGATCGAGTAGCATTCAATGAGCAGTTCTTC
TRBJ2-2	.	TRBD1	TRBV6-2/TRBV6-3	CASSDSGTGSTGELFF	TGTGCCAGCAGTGACTCCGGGACAGGGTCAACCGGGGAGCTGTTTTTT
TRBJ2-5	once	.	TRBV2	CASSYHSETQYF	TGTGCCAGCAGTTATCACTCAGAGACCCAGTACTTC
TRBJ2-7	.	.	TRBV10-3	CAISESIAPSQKVEYF	TGTGCCATCAGTGAGTCGATCGCGCCTAGTCAAAAGGTGGAGTACTTC
TRBJ2-7	.	TRBD2	TRBV6-6	CASSSTSGRDNYEQYF	TGTGCCAGCAGTTCGACTAGCGGGAGGGACAACTACGAGCAGTACTTC
TRBJ1-6	few	TRBD1	TRBV7-2	CASSSVTGTYSPLHF	TGTGCCAGCAGCTCAGTGACAGGGACCTATTCACCCCTCCACTTT
TRBJ1-4	.	TRBD1	TRBV19	CASSDRGLEKLFF	TGTGCCAGTTCGGACAGGGGGCTTGAAAAACTGTTTTTT
TRBJ2-1	.	.	TRBV7-3	CASSLMLGPNEQFF	TGTGCCAGCAGCTTAATGCTGGGGCCCAATGAGCAGTTCTTC